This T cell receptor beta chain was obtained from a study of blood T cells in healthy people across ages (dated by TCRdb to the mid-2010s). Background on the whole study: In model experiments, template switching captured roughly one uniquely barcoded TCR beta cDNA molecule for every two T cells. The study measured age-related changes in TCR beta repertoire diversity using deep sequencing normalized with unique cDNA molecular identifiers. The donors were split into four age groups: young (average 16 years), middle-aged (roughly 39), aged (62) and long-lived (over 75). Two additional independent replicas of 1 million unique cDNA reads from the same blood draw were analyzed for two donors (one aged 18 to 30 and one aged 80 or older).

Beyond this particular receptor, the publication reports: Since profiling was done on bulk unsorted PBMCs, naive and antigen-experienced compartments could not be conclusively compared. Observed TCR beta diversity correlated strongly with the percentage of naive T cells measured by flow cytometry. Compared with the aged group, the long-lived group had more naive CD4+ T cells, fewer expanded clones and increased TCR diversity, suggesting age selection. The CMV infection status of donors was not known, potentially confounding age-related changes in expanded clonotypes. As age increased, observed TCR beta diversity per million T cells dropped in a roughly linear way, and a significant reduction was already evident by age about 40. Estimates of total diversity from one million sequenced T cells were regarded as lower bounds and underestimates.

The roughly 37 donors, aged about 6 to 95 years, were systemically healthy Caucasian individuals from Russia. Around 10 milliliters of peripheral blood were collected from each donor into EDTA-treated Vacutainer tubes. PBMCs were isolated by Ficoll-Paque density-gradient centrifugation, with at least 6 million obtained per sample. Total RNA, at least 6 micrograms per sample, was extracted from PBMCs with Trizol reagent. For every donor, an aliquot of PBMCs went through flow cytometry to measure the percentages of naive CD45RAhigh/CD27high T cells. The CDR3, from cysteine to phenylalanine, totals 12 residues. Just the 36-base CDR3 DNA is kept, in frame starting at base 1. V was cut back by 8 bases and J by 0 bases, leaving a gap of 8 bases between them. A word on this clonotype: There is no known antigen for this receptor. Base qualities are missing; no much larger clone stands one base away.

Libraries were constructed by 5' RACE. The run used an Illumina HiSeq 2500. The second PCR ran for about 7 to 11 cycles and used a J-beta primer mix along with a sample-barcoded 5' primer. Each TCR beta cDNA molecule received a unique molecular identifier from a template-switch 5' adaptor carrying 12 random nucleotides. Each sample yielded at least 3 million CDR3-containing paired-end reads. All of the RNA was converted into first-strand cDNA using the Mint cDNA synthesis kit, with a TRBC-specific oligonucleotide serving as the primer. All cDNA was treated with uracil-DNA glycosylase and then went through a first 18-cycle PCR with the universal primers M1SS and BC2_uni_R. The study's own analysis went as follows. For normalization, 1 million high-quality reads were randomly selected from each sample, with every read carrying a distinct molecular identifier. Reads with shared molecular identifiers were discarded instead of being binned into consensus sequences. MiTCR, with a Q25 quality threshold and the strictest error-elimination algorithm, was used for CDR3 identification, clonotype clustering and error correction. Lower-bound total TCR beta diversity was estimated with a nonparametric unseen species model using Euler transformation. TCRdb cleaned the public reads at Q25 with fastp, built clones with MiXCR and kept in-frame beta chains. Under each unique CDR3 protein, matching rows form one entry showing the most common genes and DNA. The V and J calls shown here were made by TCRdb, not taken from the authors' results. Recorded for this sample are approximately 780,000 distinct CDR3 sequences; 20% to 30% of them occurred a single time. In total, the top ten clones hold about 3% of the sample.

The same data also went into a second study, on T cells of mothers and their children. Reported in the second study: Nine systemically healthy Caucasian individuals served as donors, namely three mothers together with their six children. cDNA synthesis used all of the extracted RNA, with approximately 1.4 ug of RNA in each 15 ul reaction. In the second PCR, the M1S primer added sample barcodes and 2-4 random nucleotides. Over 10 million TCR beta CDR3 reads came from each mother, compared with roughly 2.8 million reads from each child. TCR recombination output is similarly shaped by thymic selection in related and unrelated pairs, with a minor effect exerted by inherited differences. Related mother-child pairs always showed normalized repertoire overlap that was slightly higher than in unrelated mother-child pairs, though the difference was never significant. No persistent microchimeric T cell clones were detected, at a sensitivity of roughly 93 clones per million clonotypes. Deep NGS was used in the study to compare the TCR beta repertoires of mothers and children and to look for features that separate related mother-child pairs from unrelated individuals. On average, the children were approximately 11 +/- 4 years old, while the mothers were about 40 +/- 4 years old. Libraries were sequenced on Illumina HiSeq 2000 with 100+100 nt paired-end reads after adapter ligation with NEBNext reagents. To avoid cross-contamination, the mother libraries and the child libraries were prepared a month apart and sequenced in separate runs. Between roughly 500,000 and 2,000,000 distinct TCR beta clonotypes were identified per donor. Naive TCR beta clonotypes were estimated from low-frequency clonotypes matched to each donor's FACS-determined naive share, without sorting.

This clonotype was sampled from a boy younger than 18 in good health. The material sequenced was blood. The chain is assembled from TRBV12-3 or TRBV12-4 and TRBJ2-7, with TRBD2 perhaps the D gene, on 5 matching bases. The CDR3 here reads CASGGDSYEQYF. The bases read TGTGCCAGCGGAGGAGACTCCTACGAGCAGTACTTC.